This T cell receptor (beta chain) was documented in a study of blood T cell repertoires in COVID-19. At the level of the study: Material from acute and convalescent COVID-19 was sourced from the United States, Italy and Spain. From T cells, B-cell-depleted T cells, or PBMCs came the material, which was cDNA or gDNA.

In the study's own analysis: Amplification of reference gene primers provided the estimated nucleated cell counts. Assay used: immunoSEQ multiplex PCR; TCRdb lists only in-frame clones, some missing. The V and J calls and clone size were taken over from that table, and D and trimming were inferred from the DNA. In the table there are more than 35,000 clones, about nine tenths of which are singletons. The CDR3 has 16 amino acids. Germline V gene sequence: CDR1 MDHEN, CDR2 SYDVKM. V gave up 6 bases and J gave up 6 bases; unmatched junction bases: 7. This chain links TRBV28 with TRBJ2-3; 15 positions agree with TRBD2. The clonotype comes from a man in his fifties or sixties with acute or convalescent COVID-19. Sample: peripheral blood. The CDR3: CASRSGLAGGVDTQYF. The CDR3 coding sequence is TGTGCCAGCAGGTCAGGACTAGCGGGAGGGGTTGATACGCAGTATTTT.